A selection of T cell receptor beta chains follows, all from one sample in a study of blood T cell repertoires in COVID-19. The protocol was immunoSEQ multiplex PCR, while the TCRdb copy is restricted to in-frame clones and leaves out a portion. The sample lists tens of thousands of clones; roughly 82% were seen once. The sample consisted of peripheral blood. The origin of the receptors is a human donor in a cohort sampled during active COVID-19. CDR3s include the opening cysteine and the closing phenylalanine or tryptophan. Each record gives: J gene, V gene, clone size, D gene, CDR3 DNA, CDR3 protein. D genes are given only for firm matches. Not every row has a clone size; where given, it reads once, few, many or a size class.

>TRBJ1-2|TRBV5-8|many|TRBD1
TGTGCCAGCAGCCCCCGGGACAGGGATTATCGCTACACCTTC
CASSPRDRDYRYTF
>TRBJ2-7|TRBV18|.|TRBD1
TGTGCCAGCTCACAGCGACAGGGACGCCCCTACGAGCAGTACTTC
CASSQRQGRPYEQYF
>TRBJ1-2|TRBV4-1|.|.
TGCGCCAGCAGCCAAGTCCAGATACCCAACTATGGCTACACCTTC
CASSQVQIPNYGYTF
>TRBJ2-6|TRBV27|.|.
TGTGCCAGCAGTCCCTTGTCTGGGGCCAACGTCCTGACTTTC
CASSPLSGANVLTF
>TRBJ2-7|TRBV4-1|.|.
TGCGCCAGCAGCCATGAAGGACTGTCCGCCTCCTACGAGCAGTACTTC
CASSHEGLSASYEQYF
>TRBJ2-2|TRBV10-1|few|.
TGCGCCAGCAGTGAGCGGGCCAGGGCGAACACCGGGGAGCTGTTTTTT
CASSERARANTGELFF
>TRBJ2-3|TRBV7-2|once|TRBD2
TGTGCCAGCAGCTTAGTTGGTGCGGGGGACCTAACCACAGATACGCAGTATTTT
CASSLVGAGDLTTDTQYF
>TRBJ2-5|TRBV7-2|.|.
TGTGCCAGCAGTCAGGTGGGCAGTATTGCAGAGACCCAGTACTTC
CASSQVGSIAETQYF
>TRBJ1-6|TRBV13|.|.
TGTGCCAGCAGCTTGCGGGGGAATAATTCACCCCTCCACTTT
CASSLRGNNSPLHF
>TRBJ1-2|TRBV5-1|.|.
TGCGCCAGCAGCTTGGGCCGGGCGGGGGAAGTGGGCTACACCTTC
CASSLGRAGEVGYTF
>TRBJ1-2|TRBV29-1|.|TRBD1
TGCAGCGGCGGACTCACAGGGGGAGGCTACACCTTC
CSGGLTGGGYTF
>TRBJ2-7|TRBV5-1|.|.
TGCGCCAGCAGGTTTGGGCAGGGGTACTACGAGCAGTACTTC
CASRFGQGYYEQYF
>TRBJ2-7|TRBV5-6|.|.
TGTGCCAGCATGGGCAGATCCTACGAGCAGTACTTC
CASMGRSYEQYF
>TRBJ1-2|TRBV11-2|.|TRBD1
TGTGCCAGCAGTCCTACAGTGGACAGGGGCTATGGCTACACCTTC
CASSPTVDRGYGYTF
>TRBJ2-2|TRBV9|.|.
TGTGCCAGCAGCCCCCACTTGGGGCTAGCGAACACCGGGGAGCTGTTTTTT
CASSPHLGLANTGELFF
>TRBJ2-1|TRBV19|.|.
TGTGCCAGTAGTTTCCCAGGGTACGAGCAGTTCTTC
CASSFPGYEQFF
>TRBJ1-5|TRBV6-1|once|TRBD1
TGTGCCAGCAGTGACCTCGGACAGGGTAATCAGCCCCAGCATTTT
CASSDLGQGNQPQHF
>TRBJ2-1|TRBV7-2|.|TRBD2
TGTGCCAGCAGCTTGAGCGGGGGGGCCTACAATGAGCAGTTCTTC
CASSLSGGAYNEQFF
>TRBJ1-2|TRBV9|.|.
TGTGCCAGCAGCGTAGGGGTAGGGGATGGCTACACCTTC
CASSVGVGDGYTF
>TRBJ1-1|TRBV7-9|.|.
TGTGCCAGCAGCTTAGGGGTTTGGGGTCGGGGGACTGAAGCTTTCTTT
CASSLGVWGRGTEAFF
>TRBJ1-6|TRBV3-1/TRBV3-2|once|.
TGTGCCAGCAGCCCAAGCACGAGCAATTCACCCCTCCACTTT
CASSPSTSNSPLHF
>TRBJ1-1|TRBV19|.|TRBD1
TGTGCCAGTAGACAGACAGGGACCACTGAAGCTTTCTTT
CASRQTGTTEAFF
>TRBJ1-6|TRBV6-6|.|TRBD1
TGTGCCAGCAACATCCGGGACAGGGAGGGAAATTCACCCCTCCACTTT
CASNIRDREGNSPLHF
>TRBJ1-1|TRBV9|.|.
TGTGCCAGCAGCGTGAACTCGTTGAACACTGAAGCTTTCTTT
CASSVNSLNTEAFF
>TRBJ2-1|TRBV5-5|.|.
TGTGCCAGCAGTCCCGAGGCCGCTATTAGCAATGAGCAGTTCTTC
CASSPEAAISNEQFF
>TRBJ2-1|TRBV10-3|.|TRBD2
TGTGCCATCAGTGTAGCGGGGGGCAACAATGAGCAGTTCTTC
CAISVAGGNNEQFF
>TRBJ1-1|TRBV5-8|.|.
TGTGCCAGCAGCCACTCTCGACAGCACCATGGAGCTTTCTTT
CASSHSRQHHGAFF
>TRBJ2-5|TRBV10-2|.|.
TGCGCCAGCAGGGCAGGCCAAGAGACCCAGTACTTC
CASRAGQETQYF
>TRBJ2-3|TRBV19|.|.
TGTGCCAGTAGTACCCGAACTCGAGATACGCAGTATTTT
CASSTRTRDTQYF
>TRBJ1-2|TRBV30|.|.
TGTGCCTGGAGGAGGGGAGGAGGCTATGGCTACACCTTC
CAWRRGGGYGYTF
>TRBJ1-1|TRBV6-5|.|.
TGTGCCAGCAGCCCGGGGGGGGCAGGTGAAGCTTTCTTT
CASSPGGAGEAFF
>TRBJ2-5|TRBV4-3|.|TRBD1
TGCGCCAGCAGCCAAGAGGACAGGGGAGGAGAGACCCAGTACTTC
CASSQEDRGGETQYF
>TRBJ2-7|TRBV4-2|.|TRBD1
TGTGCCAGCAGCCCGGGACAGGGTAGGTCCGAGCAGTACTTC
CASSPGQGRSEQYF
>TRBJ2-7|TRBV11-2|.|TRBD1
TGTGCCAGCAGCTCAGGGGGCAGGGAGGTGGACGAGCAGTACTTC
CASSSGGREVDEQYF
>TRBJ2-7|TRBV11-2|few|.
TGTGCCAGCAGCTTAGATAACCGGTACGAGCAGTACTTC
CASSLDNRYEQYF
>TRBJ1-2|TRBV5-6|.|.
TGTGCCAGCAGCTTGATTTATAGCTATGGCTACACCTTC
CASSLIYSYGYTF
>TRBJ2-5|TRBV11-1|.|TRBD2
TGTGCCAGCGGCGGGAGGCAAGAGACCCAGTACTTC
CASGGRQETQYF
>TRBJ2-3|TRBV5-1|.|.
TGCGCCAGCAGCTTGGCAGGTAGGGGCCACACAGATACGCAGTATTTT
CASSLAGRGHTDTQYF
>TRBJ1-4|TRBV7-3|.|TRBD1
TGTGCCAGCAGCCCCGGGACAGGCAATGAAAAACTGTTTTTT
CASSPGTGNEKLFF
>TRBJ1-2|TRBV30|once|TRBD1
TGTGCCTGGAGTGCACTAAGGGACAGGGTGACTTATGGCTACACCTTC
CAWSALRDRVTYGYTF
>TRBJ1-6|TRBV18|.|.
TGTGCCAGCTCACGGGTGCAGGAAACCTATAATTCACCCCTCCACTTT
CASSRVQETYNSPLHF
>TRBJ1-4|TRBV5-4|few|.
TGTGCCAGCAGCATCGACGGAGCAACTAATGAAAAACTGTTTTTT
CASSIDGATNEKLFF
>TRBJ1-2|TRBV5-5|.|.
TGTGCCAGCAGCTCCATACTCCTCCCCACAGCAAGGGGTAACTATGGCTACACCTTC
CASSSILLPTARGNYGYTF
>TRBJ2-7|TRBV27|.|.
TGTGCCAGCAGGAAGCTAGGACAACACGAGCAGTACTTC
CASRKLGQHEQYF
>TRBJ1-1|TRBV5-4|.|.
TGTGCCAGCAGCTTGGAATCCCAGAACACTGAAGCTTTCTTT
CASSLESQNTEAFF